This entry describes one TCR beta chain. This record comes from a study of T-cell memory formation after mild COVID-19. Looking at the study overall: Among the donors, TCR clusters were largely specific to each donor.

Germline CDR1 and CDR2: SGHNT and YENEEA. Trimming took off 5 bases at V and 0 bases at J, with 9 bases between the two ends. CDR3 length: 14 amino acids. A single record per CDR3 protein comes from TCRdb applying MiXCR to the 5' RACE reads. This sample has 380,000 or so distinct CDR3 sequences, with approximately 13% found just once. The material sequenced was PBMCs or a T cell subset sorted from them (not recorded which). The receptor comes from a man aged 18 to 29 who had mild COVID-19 (a few samples of this study predate the infection). Cell type and time point are not known. J is TRBJ2-3 and V is TRBV11-3; the D gene is possibly TRBD1 (5 bases). CDR3 in amino acids: CASSTTASTDTQYF. The CDR3 DNA reads TGTGCCAGCAGCACGACAGCTAGCACAGATACGCAGTATTTT.